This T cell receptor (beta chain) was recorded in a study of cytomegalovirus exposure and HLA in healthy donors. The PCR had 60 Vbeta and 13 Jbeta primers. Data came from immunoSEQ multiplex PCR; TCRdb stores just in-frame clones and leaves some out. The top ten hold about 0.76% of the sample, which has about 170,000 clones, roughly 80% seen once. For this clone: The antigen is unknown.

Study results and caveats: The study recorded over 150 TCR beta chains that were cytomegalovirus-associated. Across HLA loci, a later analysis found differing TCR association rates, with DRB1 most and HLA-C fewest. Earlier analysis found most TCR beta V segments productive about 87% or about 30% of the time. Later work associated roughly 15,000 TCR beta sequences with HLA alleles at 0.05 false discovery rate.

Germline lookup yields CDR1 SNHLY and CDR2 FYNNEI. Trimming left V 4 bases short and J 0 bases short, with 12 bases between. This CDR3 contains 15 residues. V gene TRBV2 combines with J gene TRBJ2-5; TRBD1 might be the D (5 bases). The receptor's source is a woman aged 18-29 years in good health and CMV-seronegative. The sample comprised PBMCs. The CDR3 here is CASSADSEYQETQYF. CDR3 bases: TGTGCCAGCAGTGCTGACAGTGAGTACCAAGAGACCCAGTACTTC.